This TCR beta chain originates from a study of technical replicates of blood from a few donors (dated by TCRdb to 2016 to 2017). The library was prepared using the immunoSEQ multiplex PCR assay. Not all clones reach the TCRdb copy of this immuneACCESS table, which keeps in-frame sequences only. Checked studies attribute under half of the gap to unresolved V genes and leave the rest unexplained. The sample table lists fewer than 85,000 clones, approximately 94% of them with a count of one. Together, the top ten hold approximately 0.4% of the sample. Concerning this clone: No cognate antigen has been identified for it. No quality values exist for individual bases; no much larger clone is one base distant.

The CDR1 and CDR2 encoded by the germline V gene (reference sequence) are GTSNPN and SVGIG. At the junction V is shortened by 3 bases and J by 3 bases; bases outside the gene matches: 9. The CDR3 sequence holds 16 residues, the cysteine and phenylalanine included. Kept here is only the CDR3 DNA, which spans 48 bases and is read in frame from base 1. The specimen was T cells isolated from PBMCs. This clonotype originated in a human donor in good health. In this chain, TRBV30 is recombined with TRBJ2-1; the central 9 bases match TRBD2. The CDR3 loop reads CAWREPLAGLYNEQFF. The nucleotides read TGTGCCTGGAGGGAGCCGCTAGCGGGGCTCTACAATGAGCAGTTCTTC.